This TCR beta chain was recorded in a study of blood T cell repertoires in COVID-19. This CDR3 has 15 residues. Trimming at V came to 1 base and at J to 10 bases, leaving 8 bases not matched to a gene. Looked up from germline, CDR1 is LGHDT and CDR2 is YNNKEL (reference sequence). Method: immunoSEQ multiplex PCR; TCRdb's copy keeps in-frame clones and lacks some. The sample shows approximately 260,000 clones, roughly 90% of them seen only once. The chain is built from TRBV3-1 (or the pseudogene TRBV3-2) and TRBJ1-4; 8 bases line up with TRBD1. The sequenced sample was PBMCs or T cells enriched from blood (not recorded which). The TCR comes from a woman between 25 and 40 years old with acute COVID-19. DNA of the CDR3: TGTGCCAGCAGCCAAGGAGGGACAGGTTACGGAAAACTGTTTTTT. This translates into CASSQGGTGYGKLFF.